The 18 T cell receptor beta chains in this list originate from one sample, sequenced in a study of OX40 agonist ivuxolimab in advanced cancers. Repertoires were generated with immunoSEQ multiplex PCR, while TCRdb's copy carries only in-frame clones and drops some. The sample shows about 48,000 clones, roughly 81% of them seen only once. Sample: CD4+ or CD8+ T cells sorted from blood, taken in a trial of the OX40 agonist ivuxolimab. The receptors were sampled from an adult with an advanced solid tumor such as melanoma, head and neck, liver or kidney cancer.

The CDR3 here is CASSWGTSNTGELFF. DNA of the CDR3: TGTGCCAGCAGCTGGGGGACATCGAACACCGGGGAGCTGTTTTTT. J is TRBJ2-2 and V is TRBV5-4; maybe TRBD1 (6 bases). From germline, CDR1 is SGHNT and CDR2 YYREEE (reference sequence). V dropped 3 bases and J dropped 0 bases, with 9 bases sitting between them. The CDR3 runs 15 residues. The variable domain in full, completed from reference TRBV5-4 and TRBJ2-2, reads ETGVTQSPTHLIKTRGQQVTLRCSSQSGHNTVSWYQQALGQGPQFIFQYYREEENGRGNFPPRFSGLQFPNYSSELNVNALELDDSALYLCASSWGTSNTGELFFGEGSRLTVL.

This clone occurred a few times. This chain joins TRBV6-5 and TRBJ2-1, with TRBD2 matching over 8 bases. This CDR3 is 14 amino acids long. The germline gives CDR1 MNHEY, CDR2 SVGAGI. Losses at the gene ends were 4 bases for V and 5 bases for J; bases not matched to a gene: 4. Here the CDR3 DNA reads TGTGCCAGCAGTTTGGGACTAGGGAACAATGAGCAGTTCTTC. It encodes CASSLGLGNNEQFF.

The chain combines TRBV18 with TRBJ1-3; D unclear. Germline V gene lookup returns CDR1 KGHSH and CDR2 LQKENI. The CDR3 totals 15 residues. The V end lost 4 bases, the J end lost 2 bases, and 12 bases lay between the germline ends. The CDR3 sequence: CASSRDRSTGNTIYF. CDR3 in DNA: TGTGCCAGCTCACGGGATAGGAGTACTGGAAACACCATATATTTT.

The chain uses TRBV5-8 and TRBJ2-7; TRBD1 matches at 10 bases. This CDR3 is 16 amino acids long. The ends lost 4 bases at V and 2 bases at J; junction bases unmatched: 9. Germline V lookup: CDR1 SGHTS, CDR2 YDEGEE. The CDR3 DNA reads TGTGCCAGCAGCGCCCCCCGGGACAGGGGTACCTACGAGCAGTACTTC. Translation: CASSAPRDRGTYEQYF.

The gene calls are TRBV2 and TRBJ1-1, with a tentative D call TRBD1 (6 bases). Trimming removed 6 bases from V and 1 base from J, with 9 bases in between. The CDR3 extends over 13 amino acids. Germline values: CDR1 SNHLY, CDR2 FYNNEI. DNA for the CDR3: TGTGCCAGCAGGCCACAGGGGAACACTGAAGCTTTCTTT. It codes for CASRPQGNTEAFF. Drawing the rest from reference TRBV2 and TRBJ1-1, the complete variable domain is EPEVTQTPSHQVTQMGQEVILRCVPISNHLYFYWYRQILGQKVEFLVSFYNNEISEKSEIFDDQFSVERPDGSNFTLKIRSTKLEDSAMYFCASRPQGNTEAFFGQGTRLTVV.

J is TRBJ2-6 and V is TRBV7-9; no firm D call. The CDR3 totals 14 residues. Germline CDR1 SEHNR, CDR2 FQNEAQ (reference sequence). V was pared by 3 bases and J by 12 bases, with 15 bases between. CDR3 sequence: CASSLDGSYGVLTF. In DNA form, the CDR3 reads TGTGCCAGCAGCTTGGACGGGTCCTACGGCGTCCTGACTTTC.

The rearrangement uses TRBV5-1 and TRBJ2-5; maybe TRBD2 (8 bases). Germline assignment: CDR1 SGHRS and CDR2 YFSETQ. V lost 3 bases to trimming and J lost 9 bases, with 15 bases between them. The CDR3 has 13 amino acids. This CDR3 reads CASSSTGREAQYF. The CDR3 DNA reads TGCGCCAGCAGCTCGACAGGGCGGGAGGCCCAGTACTTC.

The chain combines TRBV7-9 with TRBJ2-5; 10 bases fit TRBD1. The CDR3 is made up of 14 amino acids. Per germline, CDR1 SEHNR and CDR2 FQNEAQ (reference sequence). V shed 3 bases, J shed 5 bases, and the junction held 3 bases outside the gene matches. The CDR3 loop reads CASSLGQGYETQYF. CDR3 sequence (DNA): TGTGCCAGCAGCTTGGGACAGGGGTACGAGACCCAGTACTTC.

The V call is TRBV7-3, the J call TRBJ2-1; possibly TRBD1 for D (7 bases). V was shortened by 3 bases and J by 7 bases, with 13 bases between the two germline ends. The CDR3 contains 14 residues. Germline CDR1 and CDR2: SGHTA and FQGTGA. CDR3 residues: CASSFGQAGNEQFF. The CDR3 coding sequence is TGTGCCAGCAGCTTCGGACAGGCGGGGAATGAGCAGTTCTTC.

The chain couples TRBV5-1 to TRBJ2-5; weak D call: TRBD1 (5 bases). Germline-derived CDR1 and CDR2 are SGHRS and YFSETQ. This CDR3 comprises 14 residues. Trimming shortened V by 0 bases and J by 5 bases, and 11 bases separated the two germline ends. The CDR3 region is CASSLEQAAETQYF. Written as DNA, the CDR3 is TGCGCCAGCAGCTTGGAACAGGCGGCCGAGACCCAGTACTTC.

J is TRBJ2-5 and V is TRBV2; 8 bases line up with TRBD1. Per germline, CDR1 SNHLY and CDR2 FYNNEI. After removal of 5 bases from V and 3 bases from J, the junction contained 5 bases not matched to a gene. CDR3 length equals 14 residues. This CDR3 is CASSRQGREETQYF. The CDR3 bases are TGTGCCAGCAGTCGACAGGGGCGGGAAGAGACCCAGTACTTC. The full variable domain, rest sourced from reference TRBV2 and TRBJ2-5, is EPEVTQTPSHQVTQMGQEVILRCVPISNHLYFYWYRQILGQKVEFLVSFYNNEISEKSEIFDDQFSVERPDGSNFTLKIRSTKLEDSAMYFCASSRQGREETQYFGPGTRLLVL.

The V and J genes are TRBV7-8 and TRBJ2-3, with 8 bases lining up with TRBD2. CDR3 length: 15 amino acids. V gave up 0 bases and J gave up 6 bases; unmatched junction bases: 5. Germline loops: CDR1 SGHVS, CDR2 FQNEAQ. This CDR3 reads CASSLAIAGLDTQYF. In nucleotides, the CDR3 is TGTGCCAGCAGCTTAGCTATAGCGGGATTGGATACGCAGTATTTT.

The rearrangement joins TRBV5-1 to TRBJ2-4; the match to TRBD1 covers 7 bases. V dropped 7 bases and J dropped 0; count of bases not matched to a gene: 28. CDR1 is SGHRS and CDR2 is YFSETQ in the germline V gene. The CDR3 has 22 amino acids. This CDR3 is CASAPGQAVPRTAGLAKNIQYF. The CDR3 DNA reads TGCGCCAGCGCACCCGGACAGGCCGTTCCCCGTACGGCCGGGCTAGCCAAAAACATTCAGTACTTC.

The rearrangement uses TRBV7-8 and TRBJ2-5; 8 bases agree with TRBD1. The CDR3 sequence is 14 residues long. Per the germline V gene, CDR1 is SGHVS and CDR2 is FQNEAQ. The junction had 2 bases not matched to a gene; V was cut back by 2 bases and J by 3 bases. The CDR3 DNA is TGTGCCAGCAGCTTACAGACAGGGGAAGAGACCCAGTACTTC. Translation gives CASSLQTGEETQYF.

The chain has TRBV9 and TRBJ1-3; D ambiguous. The CDR3 has 14 residues. The germline V and J ends were trimmed by 4 bases and 4 bases, with 12 bases remaining between them. CDR1 is SGDLS, CDR2 YYNGEE, per germline. The CDR3 bases are TGTGCCAGCAGCCCCCTTACGGGAGGAAACACCATATATTTT. Its translation is CASSPLTGGNTIYF.

The rearrangement links TRBV9 to TRBJ2-6, with D uncertain. This CDR3 region has 17 residues. CDR1 and CDR2 (germline): SGDLS, YYNGEE. V was trimmed by 0 bases and J by 0 bases, leaving 10 bases between them. The CDR3 sequence: CASSVVKDTSGANVLTF. The CDR3 region has the DNA TGTGCCAGCAGCGTAGTTAAGGATACCTCTGGGGCCAACGTCCTGACTTTC. Filled out from reference TRBV9 and TRBJ2-6, the complete variable domain reads DSGVTQTPKHLITATGQRVTLRCSPRSGDLSVYWYQQSLDQGLQFLIQYYNGEERAKGNILERFSAQQFPDLHSELNLSSLELGDSALYFCASSVVKDTSGANVLTFGAGSRLTVL.

DNA for the CDR3: TGTGCCAGCAGTGAAGGCCCGGGGAATGAGCAGTTCTTC. Its translation: CASSEGPGNEQFF. The chain links TRBV2 to TRBJ2-1, with D perhaps matching TRBD2 (5 bases). V gave up 1 base and J gave up 7 bases, with 8 bases separating them. The germline V gene has CDR1 SNHLY and CDR2 FYNNEI. This CDR3 comprises 13 residues.

This clone has only a few counts. The chain couples TRBV29-1 to TRBJ2-7, with D maybe TRBD1 (6 bases). This CDR3 has 14 amino acids. With 4 bases removed from V and 0 bases from J, the gap between germline ends came to 13 bases. In germline, CDR1 is SQVTM, CDR2 ANQGSEA. Here the CDR3 DNA reads TGCAGCGTTGGGGGGACATCGAGCTCCTACGAGCAGTACTTC. Translated: CSVGGTSSSYEQYF.